The text below deals with one T cell receptor beta chain. Its antigen remains undetermined. No quality values exist for individual bases; no much larger clone is one base distant. To prepare the library, RT-PCR was applied. Sequencing was carried out with an Illumina HiSeq 2500. In TCRdb, the public reads were trimmed at Q25 with fastp and aligned with MiXCR, with productive beta chains retained. Rows with a matching CDR3 protein are joined into one entry that keeps the most common DNA and genes. This sample comprises about 190,000 distinct CDR3 sequences, roughly 14% of them detected only once. The ten biggest clones cover approximately 24% of the sample. The data stem from a study of response to subunit inactivated influenza vaccine (dated by TCRdb to the late 2010s). Broadly, across the study: Deep quantitative T cell receptor repertoire profiling was used in the study to track responses to a trivalent subunit inactivated influenza vaccine. Broader findings and caveats from the paper: According to the authors, only a limited number of new T cells may be recruited by each seasonal influenza vaccination.

The CDR3 goes from the cysteine to the phenylalanine over 15 residues. Only the CDR3 DNA is retained, 45 bases long and in frame from the first base. CDR1 and CDR2, looked up from the germline V gene, are SGDLS and YYNGEE. Trimming takes 6 bases off V and 10 bases off J; junction bases not matched to a gene: 9. The sequence was collected from a man aged 45-65 years who received an inactivated influenza vaccine. Donor details come from another sample of the same person, matched by shared clones. The sequence joins TRBV9 to TRBJ2-1, and 14 junction bases match TRBD2. The sequencing here drew on CD8+ T cells sorted from PBMCs, taken 4 to 6 days after vaccination. In nucleotides, the sequence is TGTGCCAGCAACCCCGGGACTAGCGGGGGCCAAGAGCAGTTCTTC. Its protein is CASNPGTSGGQEQFF.